These 5 T cell receptor beta chains were all obtained from the same sample, sequenced in a study of blood T cell repertoires in COVID-19. The method was immunoSEQ multiplex PCR; TCRdb's version includes in-frame clones alone and lacks a portion of them. The data hold a few hundred thousand clones, with 90% observed a single time. The sample was PBMCs or T cells enriched from blood (not recorded which). The source is a woman between 18 and 30 years old with acute COVID-19.

The gene calls are TRBV5-1 and TRBJ2-5; weak D call: TRBD2 (5 bases). The germline CDR1 and CDR2 sequences are SGHRS and YFSETQ. The CDR3 spans 16 residues. Trimming cost V 2 bases and J 1 base, with 15 bases left between them. CDR3 sequence reads: CASSFSGLNPQETQYF. The CDR3 DNA sequence: TGCGCCAGCAGCTTCTCTGGACTCAATCCCCAAGAGACCCAGTACTTC. The full variable domain, rest sourced from reference TRBV5-1 and TRBJ2-5, is KAGVTQTPRYLIKTRGQQVTLSCSPISGHRSVSWYQQTPGQGLQFLFEYFSETQRNKGNFPGRFSGRQFSNSRSEMNVSTLELGDSALYLCASSFSGLNPQETQYFGPGTRLLVL.

The rearrangement joins TRBV29-1 to TRBJ2-1, with 7 bases that match TRBD2. The CDR3 has 15 amino acids. The J segment lost 1 base and the V segment lost 2 bases, leaving 5 bases of the junction unmatched. Germline V gene sequence: CDR1 SQVTM, CDR2 ANQGSEA. The CDR3 DNA sequence: TGCAGCGTTGAACCCAGCGGGAATTCCTACAATGAGCAGTTCTTC. Translation gives CSVEPSGNSYNEQFF.

This clone was recorded only once. Germline and junction disagree at one end, which may indicate a read error. The gene calls are TRBV4-3 and TRBJ1-1; 7 nucleotides match TRBD1. Germline loops: CDR1 LGHNA, CDR2 YSLEER. This CDR3 region has 16 residues. CDR3 coding DNA: TGCGCCAGCAACCAAGGGGGAGCAGGGGGAGGTACTGAAGCTTTCTTT. It is translated as CASNQGGAGGGTEAFF.

This chain joins TRBV7-3 and TRBJ1-6; 7 bases map to TRBD1. Losses at the gene ends were 5 bases for V and 12 bases for J; bases not matched to a gene: 7. This CDR3 spans 13 amino acids. Germline V lookup: CDR1 SGHTA, CDR2 FQGTGA. The CDR3 coding sequence is TGTGCCAGCAGCACACAGGGGAACCAACCCCTCCACTTT. It encodes CASSTQGNQPLHF.

The chain carries TRBV18 and TRBJ1-5; TRBD1 is a possible D gene (5 bases). V lost 4 bases and J 5 bases, leaving 12 bases between the germline ends. Germline V gene lookup returns CDR1 KGHSH and CDR2 LQKENI. The CDR3 sequence is 14 residues long. The CDR3 nucleotides read TGTGCCAGCTCACGTCAGGGAGGGGATCAGCCCCAGCATTTT. Amino acid sequence: CASSRQGGDQPQHF.